The TCR beta chain described here comes from a study of cytomegalovirus exposure and HLA in healthy donors. Study-wide results and caveats: Highly shared sequence variants in one cluster were likely a sequencing artifact.

Primers: 60 Vbeta forward and 13 Jbeta reverse. Assay: immunoSEQ multiplex PCR; the TCRdb copy retains only in-frame clones and omits some. The sample yields around 130,000 clones, less than 85% seen once. About this clone: Its antigen is undetermined.

Germline-derived CDR1 and CDR2 are SNHLY and FYNNEI. The CDR3 extends over 12 amino acids. Trimming took off 6 bases at V and 3 bases at J, with 5 bases between the two ends. What was sequenced was PBMCs. The gene calls are TRBV2 and TRBJ1-4; the D is unclear. The TCR comes from a woman in her thirties or forties in good health and CMV-seropositive. The CDR3 nucleotides are TGTGCCAGCAGCGACTCTAATGAAAAACTGTTTTTT. Its protein product is CASSDSNEKLFF.